A selection of T cell receptor beta chains follows, all from one sample in a study of blood T cell repertoires in COVID-19. Assay used: immunoSEQ multiplex PCR; TCRdb lists only in-frame clones, some missing. The repertoire includes approximately 90,000 clones, about 86% of them detected once, and roughly 20% sits in the top ten. The sequenced material came from peripheral blood. The source is a woman at least 80 years old with acute or convalescent COVID-19. Both conserved end residues are part of each CDR3. Fields, in order: D gene, V gene, clone size, J gene, CDR3 length, CDR3 protein, CDR3 DNA. D genes are given only for firm matches. The size entry is marked missing in some rows and otherwise reads once, few, many or a size class.

D: TRBD2; V: TRBV5-6; size: .; J: TRBJ2-2; length: 16; CDR3: CASSLAGGPYTGELFF; DNA: TGTGCCAGCAGCTTGGCGGGGGGGCCGTACACCGGGGAGCTGTTTTTT
D: .; V: TRBV10-3; size: .; J: TRBJ1-1; length: 13; CDR3: CAISETQNTEAFF; DNA: TGTGCCATCAGTGAGACACAGAACACTGAAGCTTTCTTT
D: .; V: TRBV6-5; size: .; J: TRBJ2-7; length: 14; CDR3: CASRTDRRSYEQYF; DNA: TGTGCCAGCAGGACGGACAGACGCTCCTACGAGCAGTACTTC
D: .; V: TRBV10-1; size: .; J: TRBJ2-2; length: 13; CDR3: CASSPTNTGELFF; DNA: TGCGCCAGCAGCCCCACGAACACCGGGGAGCTGTTTTTT
D: .; V: TRBV6-5; size: .; J: TRBJ2-3; length: 15; CDR3: CASSYSYGPADTQYF; DNA: TGTGCCAGCAGTTACTCGTATGGGCCTGCAGATACGCAGTATTTT
D: .; V: TRBV7-9; size: once; J: TRBJ2-3; length: 16; CDR3: CASSLVGSAGTDTQYF; DNA: TGTGCCAGCAGCTTAGTGGGTAGCGCGGGCACAGATACGCAGTATTTT
D: TRBD1; V: TRBV5-1; size: .; J: TRBJ2-3; length: 13; CDR3: CASSQGDTYTQYF; DNA: TGCGCCAGCAGCCAGGGGGACACCTATACGCAGTATTTT
D: .; V: TRBV7-9; size: .; J: TRBJ1-2; length: 14; CDR3: CASSLSGQNYGYTF; DNA: TGTGCCAGCAGCTTATCAGGCCAGAACTATGGCTACACCTTC
D: .; V: TRBV4-1; size: .; J: TRBJ2-1; length: 16; CDR3: CASSQDLPGLLNEQFF; DNA: TGCGCCAGCAGCCAAGATCTTCCGGGACTCTTAAATGAGCAGTTCTTC
D: .; V: TRBV5-1; size: .; J: TRBJ1-1; length: 13; CDR3: CASSLNRNTEAFF; DNA: TGCGCCAGCAGCTTGAACAGGAACACTGAAGCTTTCTTT
D: TRBD2; V: TRBV11-3; size: .; J: TRBJ2-3; length: 17; CDR3: CASSLRELAGGGDTQYF; DNA: TGTGCCAGCAGCCTACGAGAACTAGCGGGGGGAGGAGATACGCAGTATTTT
D: .; V: TRBV15; size: few; J: TRBJ1-4; length: 16; CDR3: CATSRETTPTNEKLFF; DNA: TGTGCCACCAGCAGAGAAACGACTCCAACTAATGAAAAACTGTTTTTT
D: .; V: TRBV5-1; size: .; J: TRBJ2-5; length: 15; CDR3: CASSPPSRKEETQYF; DNA: TGCGCCAGCAGCCCACCGAGCAGGAAGGAAGAGACCCAGTACTTC
D: .; V: TRBV5-1; size: .; J: TRBJ2-7; length: 13; CDR3: CASSLENTYEQYF; DNA: TGCGCCAGCAGCTTAGAAAACACCTACGAGCAGTACTTC
D: .; V: TRBV9; size: .; J: TRBJ2-7; length: 16; CDR3: CASSEYGGGKTDEQYF; DNA: TGTGCCAGCAGCGAGTATGGAGGGGGCAAAACTGACGAGCAGTACTTC
D: .; V: TRBV4-1; size: few; J: TRBJ2-7; length: 16; CDR3: CASSLSLYRKSYEQYF; DNA: TGCGCCAGCAGCCTATCTCTTTATCGAAAGAGCTACGAGCAGTACTTC
D: TRBD1; V: TRBV15; size: .; J: TRBJ2-3; length: 13; CDR3: CATSRQGADTQYF; DNA: TGTGCCACCAGCAGACAGGGGGCGGATACGCAGTATTTT
D: TRBD1; V: TRBV2; size: .; J: TRBJ1-1; length: 15; CDR3: CASRISGTGNTEAFF; DNA: TGTGCCAGCAGGATTTCCGGGACAGGGAACACTGAAGCTTTCTTT
D: TRBD1; V: TRBV5-5; size: .; J: TRBJ2-3; length: 18; CDR3: CASSWGTGVSSSARTQYF; DNA: TGTGCCAGCAGCTGGGGGACAGGGGTGAGCAGCAGTGCGAGGACGCAGTATTTT
D: TRBD1; V: TRBV5-5; size: .; J: TRBJ1-2; length: 15; CDR3: CASSLEGTGGVGYTF; DNA: TGTGCCAGCAGCTTGGAAGGGACAGGGGGCGTTGGCTACACCTTC
D: .; V: TRBV19; size: .; J: TRBJ2-3; length: 14; CDR3: CASSMTAHTDTQYF; DNA: TGTGCCAGTAGTATGACAGCCCATACAGATACGCAGTATTTT
D: TRBD1; V: TRBV5-1; size: .; J: TRBJ1-5; length: 15; CDR3: CASSSGQGPNQPQHF; DNA: TGCGCCAGCAGCTCTGGACAGGGGCCCAATCAGCCCCAGCATTTT
D: TRBD2; V: TRBV5-4; size: .; J: TRBJ2-5; length: 16; CDR3: CASSLGSGGLGETQYF; DNA: TGTGCCAGCAGCTTGGGTAGCGGGGGGCTAGGAGAGACCCAGTACTTC
D: .; V: TRBV19; size: .; J: TRBJ2-5; length: 12; CDR3: CASRDRQETQYF; DNA: TGTGCCAGTAGAGACAGACAAGAGACCCAGTACTTC
D: .; V: TRBV5-1; size: .; J: TRBJ2-6; length: 16; CDR3: CASSLVRGGGANVLTF; DNA: TGCGCCAGCAGCTTGGTTAGGGGAGGTGGGGCCAACGTCCTGACTTTC
D: .; V: TRBV6-5; size: .; J: TRBJ2-1; length: 13; CDR3: CASSYGLKDEQFF; DNA: TGTGCCAGCAGTTACGGACTAAAGGATGAGCAGTTCTTC
D: TRBD1; V: TRBV12-5; size: .; J: TRBJ1-4; length: 14; CDR3: CASGLGQGKEKLFF; DNA: TGTGCTAGTGGTTTGGGACAGGGGAAGGAAAAACTGTTTTTT
D: .; V: TRBV12-3/TRBV12-4; size: .; J: TRBJ1-1; length: 12; CDR3: CASSFRQTEAFF; DNA: TGTGCCAGCAGTTTCAGGCAGACTGAAGCTTTCTTT
D: .; V: TRBV7-8; size: .; J: TRBJ2-5; length: 14; CDR3: CASSLGGPDKTQYF; DNA: TGTGCCAGCAGCTTAGGAGGCCCGGACAAGACCCAGTACTTC
D: TRBD1; V: TRBV28; size: once; J: TRBJ1-2; length: 18; CDR3: CASSSPPSRGQASYGYTF; DNA: TGTGCCAGCAGTTCACCGCCGTCACGGGGACAGGCAAGCTATGGCTACACCTTC
D: .; V: TRBV7-2; size: once; J: TRBJ2-1; length: 12; CDR3: CASSFVYNEQFF; DNA: TGTGCCAGCAGCTTTGTATACAATGAGCAGTTCTTC
D: .; V: TRBV9; size: .; J: TRBJ1-4; length: 14; CDR3: CASSVRREDEKLFF; DNA: TGTGCCAGCAGCGTTAGGCGGGAGGATGAAAAACTGTTTTTT
D: TRBD1; V: TRBV29-1; size: .; J: TRBJ1-5; length: 13; CDR3: CSVGDRGYQPQHF; DNA: TGCAGCGTGGGAGACAGGGGCTATCAGCCCCAGCATTTT
D: .; V: TRBV3-1/TRBV3-2; size: .; J: TRBJ2-1; length: 15; CDR3: CASSPTSSSYNEQFF; DNA: TGTGCCAGCAGCCCGACTTCAAGCTCCTACAATGAGCAGTTCTTC
D: .; V: TRBV7-3; size: .; J: TRBJ2-2; length: 13; CDR3: CASSLAGSGELFF; DNA: TGTGCCAGCAGCTTAGCAGGGTCCGGGGAGCTGTTTTTT
D: TRBD1; V: TRBV5-6; size: .; J: TRBJ2-7; length: 11; CDR3: CASSVGQGPVF; DNA: TGTGCCAGCAGCGTTGGACAGGGGCCCGTTTTC
D: .; V: TRBV21-1; size: .; J: TRBJ2-7; length: 16; CDR3: CASSLKKLGAAYEQYF; DNA: TGTGCCAGCAGCCTCAAAAAATTGGGGGCGGCCTACGAGCAGTACTTC
D: .; V: TRBV2; size: .; J: TRBJ1-2; length: 14; CDR3: CASNLQGANYGYTF; DNA: TGTGCCAGCAATTTACAGGGCGCTAACTATGGCTACACCTTC
D: TRBD2; V: TRBV5-8; size: .; J: TRBJ2-5; length: 19; CDR3: CASSLVRTSGGKGQETQYF; DNA: TGTGCCAGCAGCTTGGTCCGGACTAGCGGGGGGAAAGGCCAAGAGACCCAGTACTTC
D: TRBD1; V: TRBV18; size: .; J: TRBJ1-4; length: 14; CDR3: CASSPGDSREKLFF; DNA: TGTGCCAGCTCACCGGGGGACAGTCGTGAAAAACTGTTTTTT
D: TRBD1; V: TRBV6-5; size: few; J: TRBJ2-7; length: 15; CDR3: CASSYQGQGAGEQYF; DNA: TGTGCCAGCAGTTACCAAGGCCAGGGGGCTGGCGAGCAGTACTTC
D: .; V: TRBV12-3/TRBV12-4; size: few; J: TRBJ2-7; length: 13; CDR3: CASSLSVNYEQYF; DNA: TGTGCCAGCAGTTTGAGCGTTAATTACGAGCAGTACTTC
D: .; V: TRBV14; size: .; J: TRBJ1-2; length: 13; CDR3: CASSQQRMSGYTF; DNA: TGTGCCAGCAGCCAGCAACGTATGAGTGGCTACACCTTC
D: TRBD2; V: TRBV9; size: .; J: TRBJ2-2; length: 15; CDR3: CASSKRAGGPGELFF; DNA: TGTGCCAGCAGCAAGCGAGCGGGGGGGCCCGGGGAGCTGTTTTTT
D: .; V: TRBV2; size: .; J: TRBJ2-5; length: 13; CDR3: CASMSSTSETQYF; DNA: TGTGCCAGCATGTCTAGCACTAGTGAGACCCAGTACTTC
D: .; V: TRBV7-6; size: .; J: TRBJ2-7; length: 13; CDR3: CASSHQRTYEQYF; DNA: TGTGCCAGCAGCCACCAGCGGACCTACGAGCAGTACTTC
D: TRBD2; V: TRBV5-6; size: .; J: TRBJ2-1; length: 15; CDR3: CASCSGTSNHNEQFF; DNA: TGTGCCAGCTGCTCCGGGACTAGCAACCACAATGAGCAGTTCTTC
D: .; V: TRBV5-1; size: .; J: TRBJ1-2; length: 15; CDR3: CASSLGPTGIYGYTF; DNA: TGCGCCAGCAGCTTGGGACCAACAGGGATCTATGGCTACACCTTC
D: .; V: TRBV11-2; size: once; J: TRBJ1-2; length: 13; CDR3: CASSLFRGYGYTF; DNA: TGTGCCAGCAGCTTATTCAGAGGCTATGGCTACACCTTC